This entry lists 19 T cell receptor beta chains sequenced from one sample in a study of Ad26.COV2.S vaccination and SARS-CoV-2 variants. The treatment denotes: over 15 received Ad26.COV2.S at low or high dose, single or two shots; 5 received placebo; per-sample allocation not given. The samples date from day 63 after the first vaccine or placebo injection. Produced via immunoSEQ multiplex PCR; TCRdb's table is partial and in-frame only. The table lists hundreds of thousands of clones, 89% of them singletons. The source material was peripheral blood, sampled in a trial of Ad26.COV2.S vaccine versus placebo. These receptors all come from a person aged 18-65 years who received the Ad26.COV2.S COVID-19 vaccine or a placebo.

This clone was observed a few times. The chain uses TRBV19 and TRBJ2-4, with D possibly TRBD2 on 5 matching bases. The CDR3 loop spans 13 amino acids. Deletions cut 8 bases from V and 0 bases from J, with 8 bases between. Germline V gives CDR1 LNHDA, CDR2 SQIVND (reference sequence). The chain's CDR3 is CASVEVAKNIQYF. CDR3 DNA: TGTGCCAGTGTGGAGGTAGCCAAAAACATTCAGTACTTC.

Here the CDR3 reads CASSLVSGGTSVNEQFF. CDR3 bases: TGTGCCAGCAGCCTAGTCTCAGGGGGGACTAGCGTGAATGAGCAGTTCTTC. The chain recombines TRBV11-3 with TRBJ2-1, with 10 bases lining up with TRBD2. In germline, CDR1 is SGHNT, CDR2 YENEEA. The CDR3 has 17 residues. The junction had 14 bases not matched to a gene; V was cut back by 5 bases and J by 7 bases.

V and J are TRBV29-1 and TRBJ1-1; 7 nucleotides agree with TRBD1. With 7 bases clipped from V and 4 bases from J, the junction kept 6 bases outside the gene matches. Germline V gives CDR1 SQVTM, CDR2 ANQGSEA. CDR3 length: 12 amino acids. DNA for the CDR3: TGCAGCGGTGACAGGGATGGCACTGAAGCTTTCTTT. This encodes CSGDRDGTEAFF.

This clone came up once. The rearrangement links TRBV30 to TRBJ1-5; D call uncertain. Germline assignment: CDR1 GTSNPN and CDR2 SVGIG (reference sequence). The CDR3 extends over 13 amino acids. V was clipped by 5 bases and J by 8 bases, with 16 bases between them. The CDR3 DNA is TGTGCCTGGGCCCGGACCGCGGCCGAGCCCCAGCATTTT. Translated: CAWARTAAEPQHF.

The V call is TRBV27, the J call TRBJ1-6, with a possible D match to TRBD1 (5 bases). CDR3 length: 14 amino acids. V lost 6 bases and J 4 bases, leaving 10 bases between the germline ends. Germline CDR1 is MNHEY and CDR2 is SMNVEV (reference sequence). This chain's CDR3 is CASRGTEYNSPLHF. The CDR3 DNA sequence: TGTGCCAGCAGGGGGACCGAATATAATTCACCCCTCCACTTT.

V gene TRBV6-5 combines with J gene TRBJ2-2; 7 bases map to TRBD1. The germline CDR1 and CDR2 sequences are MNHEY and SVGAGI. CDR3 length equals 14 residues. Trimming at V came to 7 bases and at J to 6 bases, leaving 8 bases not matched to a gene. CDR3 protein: CASNRGTVSGELFF. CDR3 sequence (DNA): TGTGCCAGCAACCGTGGGACAGTCTCCGGGGAGCTGTTTTTT.

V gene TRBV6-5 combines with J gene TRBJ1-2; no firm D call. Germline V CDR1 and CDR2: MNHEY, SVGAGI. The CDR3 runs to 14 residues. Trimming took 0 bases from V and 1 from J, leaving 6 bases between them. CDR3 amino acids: CASSYSPYNYGYTF. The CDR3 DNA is TGTGCCAGCAGTTACTCCCCGTATAACTATGGCTACACCTTC.

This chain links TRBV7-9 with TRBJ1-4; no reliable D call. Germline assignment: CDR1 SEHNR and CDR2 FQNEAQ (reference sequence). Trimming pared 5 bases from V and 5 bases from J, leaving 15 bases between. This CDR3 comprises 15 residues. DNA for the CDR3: TGTGCCAGCAGCCTAACGGTGGCCGAAAATGAAAAACTGTTTTTT. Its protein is CASSLTVAENEKLFF.

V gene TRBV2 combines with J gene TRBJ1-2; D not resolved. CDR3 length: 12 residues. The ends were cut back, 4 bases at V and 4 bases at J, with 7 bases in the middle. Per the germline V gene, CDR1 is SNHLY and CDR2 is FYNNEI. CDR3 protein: CASSVQSYGYTF. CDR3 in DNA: TGTGCCAGCAGTGTGCAGAGCTATGGCTACACCTTC.

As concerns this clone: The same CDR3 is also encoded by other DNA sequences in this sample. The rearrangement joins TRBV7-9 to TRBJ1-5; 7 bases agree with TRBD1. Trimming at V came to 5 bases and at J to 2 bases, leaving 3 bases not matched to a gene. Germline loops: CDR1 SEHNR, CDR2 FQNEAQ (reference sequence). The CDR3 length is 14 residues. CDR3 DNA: TGTGCCAGCAGCCTCACAGGGGGCAATCAGCCCCAGCATTTT. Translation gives CASSLTGGNQPQHF. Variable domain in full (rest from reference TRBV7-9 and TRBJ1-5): DTGVSQNPRHKITKRGQNVTFRCDPISEHNRLYWYRQTLGQGPEFLTYFQNEAQLEKSRLLSDRFSAERPKGSFSTLEIQRTEQGDSAMYLCASSLTGGNQPQHFGDGTRLSIL.

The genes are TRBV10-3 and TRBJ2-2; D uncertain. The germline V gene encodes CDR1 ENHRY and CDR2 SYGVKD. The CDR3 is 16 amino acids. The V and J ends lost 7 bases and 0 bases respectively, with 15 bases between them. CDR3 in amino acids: CAINKETPTNTGELFF. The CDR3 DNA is TGTGCCATCAATAAAGAGACACCTACGAACACCGGGGAGCTGTTTTTT.

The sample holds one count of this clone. The CDR3 sequence is CASSLVGYGSEAFF. Here the CDR3 DNA reads TGTGCCAGCAGCTTGGTGGGGTACGGGTCTGAAGCTTTCTTT. This chain connects TRBV5-6 to TRBJ1-1, with no clear D. The CDR3 runs 14 residues. Trimming left V 0 bases short and J 6 bases short, with 12 bases between. The germline V gene encodes CDR1 SGHDT and CDR2 YYEEEE.

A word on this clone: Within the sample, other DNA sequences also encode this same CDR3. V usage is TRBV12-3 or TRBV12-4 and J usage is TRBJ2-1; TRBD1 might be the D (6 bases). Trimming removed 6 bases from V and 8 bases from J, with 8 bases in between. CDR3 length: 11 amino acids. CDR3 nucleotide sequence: TGTGCCAGCAGCAGGGGTTATGAGCAGTTCTTC. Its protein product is CASSRGYEQFF.

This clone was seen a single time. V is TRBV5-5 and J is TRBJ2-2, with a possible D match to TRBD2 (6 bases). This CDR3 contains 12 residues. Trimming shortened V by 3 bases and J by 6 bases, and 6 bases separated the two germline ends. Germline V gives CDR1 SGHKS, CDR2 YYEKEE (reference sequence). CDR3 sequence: CASSWGAGELFF. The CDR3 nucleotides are TGTGCCAGCAGCTGGGGGGCCGGGGAGCTGTTTTTT.

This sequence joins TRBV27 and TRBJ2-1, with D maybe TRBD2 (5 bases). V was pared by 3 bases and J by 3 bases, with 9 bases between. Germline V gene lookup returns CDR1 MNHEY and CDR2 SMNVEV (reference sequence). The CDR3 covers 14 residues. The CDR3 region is CASSFSTSYNEQFF. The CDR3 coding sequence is TGTGCCAGCAGTTTCTCTACTAGCTACAATGAGCAGTTCTTC.

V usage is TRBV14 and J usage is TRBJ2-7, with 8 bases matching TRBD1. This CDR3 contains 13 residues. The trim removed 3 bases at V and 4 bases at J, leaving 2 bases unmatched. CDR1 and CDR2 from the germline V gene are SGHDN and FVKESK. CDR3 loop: CASSQNRGYEQYF. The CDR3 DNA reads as TGTGCCAGCAGCCAGAACAGGGGGTACGAGCAGTACTTC. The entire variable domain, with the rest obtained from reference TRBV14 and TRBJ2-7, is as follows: EAGVTQFPSHSVIEKGQTVTLRCDPISGHDNLYWYRRVMGKEIKFLLHFVKESKQDESGMPNNRFLAERTGGTYSTLKVQPAELEDSGVYFCASSQNRGYEQYFGPGTRLTVT.

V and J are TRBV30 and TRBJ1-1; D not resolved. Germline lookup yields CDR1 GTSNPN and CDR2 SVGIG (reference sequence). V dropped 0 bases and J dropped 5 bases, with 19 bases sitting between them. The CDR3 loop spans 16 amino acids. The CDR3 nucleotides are TGTGCCTGGAGTGTGTGGGAAAAAAAAGGAAGAACTGAAGCTTTCTTT. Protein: CAWSVWEKKGRTEAFF.

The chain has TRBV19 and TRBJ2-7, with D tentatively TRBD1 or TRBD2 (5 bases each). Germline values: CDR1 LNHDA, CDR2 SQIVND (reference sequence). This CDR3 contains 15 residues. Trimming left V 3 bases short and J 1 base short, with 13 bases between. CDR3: CASSMRDHLSYEQYF. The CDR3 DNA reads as TGTGCCAGTAGTATGAGGGACCACCTATCCTACGAGCAGTACTTC.

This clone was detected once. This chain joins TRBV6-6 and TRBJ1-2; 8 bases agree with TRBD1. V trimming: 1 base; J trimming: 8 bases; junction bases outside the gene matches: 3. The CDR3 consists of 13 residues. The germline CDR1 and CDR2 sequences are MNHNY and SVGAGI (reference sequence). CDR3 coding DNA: TGTGCCAGCAGTTACTTCCCAGGGGGCGGCTACACCTTC. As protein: CASSYFPGGGYTF.